A single sample is the source of the 7 T cell receptor delta chains below, sequenced in a study of γδ T cells in repeated Plasmodium falciparum infection (dated by TCRdb to the early 2020s). For bulk TCR repertoire analysis, Vgamma9/Vdelta2+ and Vdelta2-negative gammadelta T cell populations were isolated by flow sorting from peripheral blood mononuclear cells. Libraries came from multiplex PCR. TCRdb records Illumina MiSeq as the sequencer. TCRdb called clones afresh from the public reads with CATT; identical DNA rows were later merged. This sample is represented by over 90,000 delta-chain clones; less than 1% of them were singletons. Of the sample, 9% to 10% is held by the ten largest clones. The specimen was gamma-delta T cells from blood. The receptors come from a pool of human donors (malaria-infected and uninfected, not separated).

A note on this clone: A much larger clone lies one base from this, so it may be a read error. This chain uses TRDV1 with TRDJ1; D perhaps matches TRDD3 (6 bases). Trimming pared 0 bases from V and 3 bases from J, leaving 29 bases between. CDR1 is TSWWSYY, CDR2 QGS, per germline. CDR3 length: 21 residues. The CDR3 region has the DNA TGTGCTCTTGGGGAACTTCTACGTGGCGATGAGGATAGGGGGAACGCCGATAAACTCATCTTT. This encodes CALGELLRGDEDRGNADKLIF.

About this clone itself: The protein TCRdb gives is from a much larger clone and does not agree with this DNA's translation at residue 7, likely a read error; the protein shown here comes from the DNA. The rearrangement links TRDV2 to TRDJ1, with a possible D match to TRDD3 (5 bases). Since TCRdb gives no J gene, matching the DNA to germline was used here to assign it. The CDR3 extends over 16 amino acids. V was cut by 1 base and J by 0 bases, with 14 bases left in between. Germline values: CDR1 GEAIGNYY, CDR2 EKD. CDR3 coding DNA: TGTGCCTGTGACACTCTAGTGATACTCCACACCGATAAACTCATCTTT. Protein: CACDTLVILHTDKLIF.

With respect to this clone: The TCRdb record carries a much larger clone's protein, which differs from this DNA's translation at residue 8; a read error is the likely cause, and the protein listed here is the DNA translation. The rearrangement uses TRDV1 and TRDJ1; D is uncertain. The CDR3 is made up of 19 amino acids. Trimming stripped 0 bases from V and 0 bases from J, with 20 bases between. Per germline, CDR1 TSWWSYY and CDR2 QGS. CDR3 bases: TGTGCTCTTGGGGAACTAAAGGCGACTACTGTTCGGTACACCGATAAACTCATCTTT. Translated: CALGELKATTVRYTDKLIF.

There are a few counts of this clone. TCRdb has a much larger clone's protein, which differs at residue 5 from the translation of this DNA, likely because of a read error; what is shown is the protein translated from the DNA. The chain is built from TRDV1 and TRDJ1, with 8 bases identical to TRDD3. The length of the CDR3 is 14 residues. Per the germline V gene, CDR1 is TSWWSYY and CDR2 is QGS. V dropped 5 bases and J dropped 5; count of bases not matched to a gene: 7. CDR3 coding DNA: TGTGCTCTTGGGAGACTCTGGGGGACTGATAAACTCATCTTT. This encodes CALGRLWGTDKLIF.

This clone was picked up a small number of times. The protein given by TCRdb reflects a much larger clone and differs at residue 7 from this DNA's translation, likely from a read error; the protein shown is the DNA's translation. The chain couples TRDV2 to TRDJ1; D is undetermined. The J gene is absent in TCRdb and was assigned here via DNA matching to germline. CDR3 size: 16 residues. V was trimmed by 3 bases and J by 3 bases, leaving 19 bases between them. Per germline, CDR1 GEAIGNYY and CDR2 EKD. The CDR3 DNA is TGTGCCTGTGACCAATGCCACCCCTCCAAGCCCGATAAACTCATCTTT. It encodes CACDQCHPSKPDKLIF.

In this sample, this clone turned up many times. V usage is TRDV1 and J usage is TRDJ1; 9 nucleotides align to TRDD2. In germline, CDR1 is TSWWSYY, CDR2 QGS. Losses at the gene ends were 2 bases for V and 0 bases for J; bases not matched to a gene: 7. This CDR3 comprises 17 residues. CDR3 sequence: CALGEKTFLRYTDKLIF. The CDR3 DNA reads TGTGCTCTTGGGGAAAAAACCTTCCTACGTTACACCGATAAACTCATCTTT.

As regards this clone: TCRdb has a much larger clone's protein, which differs at residue 9 from the translation of this DNA, likely because of a read error; what is shown is the protein translated from the DNA. The gene calls are TRDV1 and TRDJ1; unclear D gene. TCRdb supplies no J gene; here it was assigned by aligning the nucleotide sequence to germline. V lost 1 base to trimming and J lost 1 base, with 25 bases between them. Looked up from germline, CDR1 is TSWWSYY and CDR2 is QGS. This CDR3 spans 20 amino acids. Here the CDR3 DNA reads TGTGCTCTTGGGGAACGGGGCGATGGCCCTCGCCGACGTTTCACCGATAAACTCATCTTT. As protein: CALGERGDGPRRRFTDKLIF.